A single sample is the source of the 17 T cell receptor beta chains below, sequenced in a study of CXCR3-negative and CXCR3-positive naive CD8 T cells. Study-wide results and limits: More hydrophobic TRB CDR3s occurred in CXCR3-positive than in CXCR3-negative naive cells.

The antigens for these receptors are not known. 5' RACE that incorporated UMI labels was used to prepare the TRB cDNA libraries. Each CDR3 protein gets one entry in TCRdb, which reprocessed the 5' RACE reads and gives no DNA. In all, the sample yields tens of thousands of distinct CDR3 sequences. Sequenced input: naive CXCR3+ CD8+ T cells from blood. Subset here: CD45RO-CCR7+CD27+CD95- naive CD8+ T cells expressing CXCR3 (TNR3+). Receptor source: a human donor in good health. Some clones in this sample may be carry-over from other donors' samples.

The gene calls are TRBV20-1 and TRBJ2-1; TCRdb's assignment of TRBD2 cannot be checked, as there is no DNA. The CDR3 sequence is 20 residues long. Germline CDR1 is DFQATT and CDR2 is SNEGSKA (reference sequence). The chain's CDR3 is CSARGGVSGSEILSYNEQFF.

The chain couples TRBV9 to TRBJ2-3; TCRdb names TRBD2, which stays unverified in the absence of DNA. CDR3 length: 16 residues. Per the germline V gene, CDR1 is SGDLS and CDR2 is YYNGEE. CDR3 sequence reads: CASSARLAGSTDTQYF.

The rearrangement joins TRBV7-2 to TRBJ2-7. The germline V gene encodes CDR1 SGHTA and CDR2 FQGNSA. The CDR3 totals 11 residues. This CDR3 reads CASSLTNEQYF.

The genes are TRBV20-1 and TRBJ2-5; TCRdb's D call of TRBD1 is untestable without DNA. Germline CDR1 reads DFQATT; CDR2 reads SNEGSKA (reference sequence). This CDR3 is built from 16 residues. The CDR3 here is CSAPAGTGGRHETQYF.

Here the CDR3 reads CSADLLTGEETQYF. The gene calls are TRBV20-1 and TRBJ2-5; absent DNA, TCRdb's TRBD1 call cannot be checked. The CDR3 has 14 amino acids. The germline V gene encodes CDR1 DFQATT and CDR2 SNEGSKA (reference sequence).

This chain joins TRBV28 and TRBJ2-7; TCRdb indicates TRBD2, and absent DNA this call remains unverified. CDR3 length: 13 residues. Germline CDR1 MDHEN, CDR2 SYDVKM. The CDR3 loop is CASSSGLTPAEYF.

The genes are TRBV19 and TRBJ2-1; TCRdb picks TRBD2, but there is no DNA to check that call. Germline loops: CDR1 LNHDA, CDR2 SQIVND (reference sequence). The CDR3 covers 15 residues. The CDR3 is CASSRLAGGTNEQFF.

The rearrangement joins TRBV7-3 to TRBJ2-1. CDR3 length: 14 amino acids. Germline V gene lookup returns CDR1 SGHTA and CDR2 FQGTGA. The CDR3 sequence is CASSQDRGYNEQFF.

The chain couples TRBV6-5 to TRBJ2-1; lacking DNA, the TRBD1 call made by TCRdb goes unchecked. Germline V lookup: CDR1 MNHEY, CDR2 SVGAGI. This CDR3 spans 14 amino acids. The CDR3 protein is CASRGSGGHNEQFF.

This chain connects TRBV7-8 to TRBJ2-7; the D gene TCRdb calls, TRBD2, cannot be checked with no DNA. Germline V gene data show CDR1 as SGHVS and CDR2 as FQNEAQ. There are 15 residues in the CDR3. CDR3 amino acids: CASSSLSEGEGEQYF.

The CDR3 is CASSSEEEQYF. V and J are TRBV7-6 and TRBJ2-7; without DNA, the TCRdb call of TRBD2 cannot be checked. Germline CDR1 and CDR2: SGHVS and FNYEAQ. The CDR3 length is 11 residues.

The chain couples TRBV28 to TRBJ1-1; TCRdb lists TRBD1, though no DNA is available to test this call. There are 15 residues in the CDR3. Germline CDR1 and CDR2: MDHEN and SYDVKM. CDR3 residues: CASSSHRAMNTEAFF.

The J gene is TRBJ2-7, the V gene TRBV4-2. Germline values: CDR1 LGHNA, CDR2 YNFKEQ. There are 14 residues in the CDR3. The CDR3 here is CASSQDKGTYEQYF.

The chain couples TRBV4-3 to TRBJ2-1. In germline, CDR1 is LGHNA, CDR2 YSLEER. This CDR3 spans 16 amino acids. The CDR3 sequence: CASSQDRYDSYNEQFF.

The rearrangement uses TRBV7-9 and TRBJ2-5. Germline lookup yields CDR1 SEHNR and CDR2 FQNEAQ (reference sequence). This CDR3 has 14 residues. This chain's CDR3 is CASSLNPYQETQYF.

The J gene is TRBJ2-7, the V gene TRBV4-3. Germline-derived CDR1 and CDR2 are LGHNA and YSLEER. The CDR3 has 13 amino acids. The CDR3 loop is CASSPQLHYEQYF.

The CDR3: CSVPQAPYGYTF. The V and J genes are TRBV29-1 and TRBJ1-2. This CDR3 is built from 12 residues. Germline CDR1 SQVTM, CDR2 ANQGSEA.